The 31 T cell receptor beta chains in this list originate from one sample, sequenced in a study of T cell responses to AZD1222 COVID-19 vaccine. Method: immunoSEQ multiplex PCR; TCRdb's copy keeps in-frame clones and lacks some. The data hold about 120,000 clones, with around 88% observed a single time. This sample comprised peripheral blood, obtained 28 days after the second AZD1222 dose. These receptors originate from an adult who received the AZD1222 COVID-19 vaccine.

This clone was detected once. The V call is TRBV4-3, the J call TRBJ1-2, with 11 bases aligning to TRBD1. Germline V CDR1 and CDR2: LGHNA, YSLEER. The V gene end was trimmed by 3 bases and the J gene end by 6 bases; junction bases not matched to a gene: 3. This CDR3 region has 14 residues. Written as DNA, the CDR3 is TGCGCCAGCAGCCAGGACAGGGGGCGAGATGGCTACACCTTC. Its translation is CASSQDRGRDGYTF.

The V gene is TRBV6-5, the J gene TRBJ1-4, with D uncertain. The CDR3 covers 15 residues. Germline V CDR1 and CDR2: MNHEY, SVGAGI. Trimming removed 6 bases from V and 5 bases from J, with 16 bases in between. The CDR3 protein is CASSPIERLNEKLFF. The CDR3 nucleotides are TGTGCCAGCAGCCCGATTGAACGGCTAAATGAAAAACTGTTTTTT.

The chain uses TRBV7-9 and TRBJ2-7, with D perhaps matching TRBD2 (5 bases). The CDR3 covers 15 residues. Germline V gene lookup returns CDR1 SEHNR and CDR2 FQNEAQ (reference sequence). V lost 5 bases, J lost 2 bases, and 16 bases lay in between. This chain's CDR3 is CASSPLDYSAYEQYF. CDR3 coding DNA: TGTGCCAGCAGCCCGTTAGACTATTCGGCCTACGAGCAGTACTTC.

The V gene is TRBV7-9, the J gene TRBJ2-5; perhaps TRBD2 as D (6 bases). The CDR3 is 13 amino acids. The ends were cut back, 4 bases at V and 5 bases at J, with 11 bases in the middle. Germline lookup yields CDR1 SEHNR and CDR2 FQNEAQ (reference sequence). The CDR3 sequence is CASSSPGGETQYF. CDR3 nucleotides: TGTGCCAGCAGCTCCCCCGGAGGGGAGACCCAGTACTTC.

This chain's CDR3 is CSVSTGGAYEQYF. Here the CDR3 DNA reads TGCAGCGTTTCGACAGGGGGGGCCTACGAGCAGTACTTC. The V and J genes are TRBV29-1 and TRBJ2-7, with 9 bases fitting TRBD1. Trimming took 5 bases from V and 2 from J; bases not matched to a gene: 4. The germline gives CDR1 SQVTM, CDR2 ANQGSEA. The CDR3 has 13 amino acids.

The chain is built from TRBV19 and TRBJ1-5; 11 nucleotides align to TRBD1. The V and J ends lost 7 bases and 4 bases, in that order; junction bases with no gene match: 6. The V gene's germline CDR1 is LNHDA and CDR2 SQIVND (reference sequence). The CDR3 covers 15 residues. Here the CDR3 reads CASTKGDRGNQPQHF. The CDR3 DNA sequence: TGTGCCAGTACCAAAGGGGACAGGGGGAATCAGCCCCAGCATTTT.

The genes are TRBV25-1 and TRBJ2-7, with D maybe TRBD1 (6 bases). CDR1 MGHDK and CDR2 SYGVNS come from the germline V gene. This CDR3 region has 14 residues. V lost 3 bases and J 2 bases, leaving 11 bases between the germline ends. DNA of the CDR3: TGTGCCAGCAGTGAGCAGGGGTCGACCTACGAGCAGTACTTC. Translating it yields CASSEQGSTYEQYF.

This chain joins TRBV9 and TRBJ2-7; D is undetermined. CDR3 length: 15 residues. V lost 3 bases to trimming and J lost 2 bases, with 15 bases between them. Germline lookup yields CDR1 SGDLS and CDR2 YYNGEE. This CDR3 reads CASSEGPGSTYEQYF. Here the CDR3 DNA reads TGTGCCAGCAGCGAGGGTCCTGGGTCCACCTACGAGCAGTACTTC.

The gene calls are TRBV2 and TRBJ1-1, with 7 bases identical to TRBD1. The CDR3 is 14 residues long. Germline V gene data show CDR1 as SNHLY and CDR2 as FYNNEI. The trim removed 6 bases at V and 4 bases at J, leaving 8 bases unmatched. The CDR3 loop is CASRVTGSTTEAFF. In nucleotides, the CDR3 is TGTGCCAGCAGAGTGACAGGGAGTACCACTGAAGCTTTCTTT.

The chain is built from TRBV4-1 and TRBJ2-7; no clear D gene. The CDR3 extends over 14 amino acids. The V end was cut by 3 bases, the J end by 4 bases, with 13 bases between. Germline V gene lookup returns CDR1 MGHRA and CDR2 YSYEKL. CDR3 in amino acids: CASSQRGRSYEQYF. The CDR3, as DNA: TGCGCCAGCAGCCAGCGCGGACGGTCGTACGAGCAGTACTTC.

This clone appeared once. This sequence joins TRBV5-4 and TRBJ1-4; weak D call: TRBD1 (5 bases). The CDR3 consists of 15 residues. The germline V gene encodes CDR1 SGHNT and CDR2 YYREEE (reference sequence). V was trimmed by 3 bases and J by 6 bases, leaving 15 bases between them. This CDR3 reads CASSSGAGRDEKLFF. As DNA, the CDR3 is TGTGCCAGCAGCTCCGGGGCAGGGAGGGATGAAAAACTGTTTTTT.

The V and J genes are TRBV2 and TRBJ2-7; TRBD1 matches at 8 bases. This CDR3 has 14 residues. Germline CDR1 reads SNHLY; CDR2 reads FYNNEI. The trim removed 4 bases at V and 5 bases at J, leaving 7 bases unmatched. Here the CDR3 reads CASSGDRGFDEQYF. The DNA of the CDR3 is TGTGCCAGCAGTGGAGACAGGGGTTTTGACGAGCAGTACTTC.

The CDR3 coding sequence is TGTGCCACCAGTGATTCACCCACCGGGGAGCTGTTTTTT. It yields the protein CATSDSPTGELFF. The chain is built from TRBV24-1 and TRBJ2-2; no reliable D call. From germline, CDR1 is KGHDR and CDR2 SFDVKD. This CDR3 spans 13 amino acids. V gave up 2 bases and J gave up 4 bases, with 4 bases separating them.

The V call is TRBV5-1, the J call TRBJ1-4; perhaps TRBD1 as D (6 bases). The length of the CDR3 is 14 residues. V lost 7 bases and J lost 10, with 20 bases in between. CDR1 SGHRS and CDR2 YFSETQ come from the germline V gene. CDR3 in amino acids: CASSNGTSGGKLFF. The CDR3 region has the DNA TGCGCCAGCTCCAACGGGACATCCGGGGGAAAACTGTTTTTT.

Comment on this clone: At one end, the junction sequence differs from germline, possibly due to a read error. CDR3 amino acids: CASSRFGDPPLF. Written as DNA, the CDR3 is TGTGCCAGCAGTCGATTTGGGGACCCTCCCCTCTTC. The chain joins TRBV7-2 to TRBJ2-1, with D tentatively TRBD1 or TRBD2 (5 bases each). This CDR3 comprises 12 residues. CDR1 and CDR2 (germline): SGHTA, FQGNSA. Based on the CDR3 plus reference TRBV7-2 and TRBJ2-1, the full variable domain is GAGVSQSPSNKVTEKGKDVELRCDPISGHTALYWYRQSLGQGLEFLIYFQGNSAPDKSGLPSDRFSAERTGGSVSTLTIQRTQQEDSAVYLCASSRFGDPPLFGPGTRLTVL.

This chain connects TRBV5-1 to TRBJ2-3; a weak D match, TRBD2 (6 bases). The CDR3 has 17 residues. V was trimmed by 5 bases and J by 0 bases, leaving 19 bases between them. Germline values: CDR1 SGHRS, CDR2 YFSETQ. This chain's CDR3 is CASSWAPGLTSTDTQYF. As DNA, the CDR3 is TGCGCCAGCAGTTGGGCGCCGGGACTCACTAGCACAGATACGCAGTATTTT.

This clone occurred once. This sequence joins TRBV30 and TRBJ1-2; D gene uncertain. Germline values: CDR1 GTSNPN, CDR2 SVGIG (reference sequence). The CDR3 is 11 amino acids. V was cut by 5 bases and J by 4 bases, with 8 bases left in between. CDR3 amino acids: CAWSIGYGYTF. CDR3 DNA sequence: TGTGCCTGGTCCATAGGCTATGGCTACACCTTC.

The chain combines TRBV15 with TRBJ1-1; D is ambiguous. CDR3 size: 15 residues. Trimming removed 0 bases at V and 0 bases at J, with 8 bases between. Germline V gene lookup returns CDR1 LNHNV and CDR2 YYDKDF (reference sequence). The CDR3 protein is CATSRDMGMNTEAFF. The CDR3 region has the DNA TGTGCCACCAGCAGAGATATGGGAATGAACACTGAAGCTTTCTTT.

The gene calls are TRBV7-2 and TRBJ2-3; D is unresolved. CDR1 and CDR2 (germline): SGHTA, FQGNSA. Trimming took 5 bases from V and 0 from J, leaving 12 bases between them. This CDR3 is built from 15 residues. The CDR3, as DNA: TGTGCCAGCAGCCCAGCCCGGGCTAGCACAGATACGCAGTATTTT. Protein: CASSPARASTDTQYF. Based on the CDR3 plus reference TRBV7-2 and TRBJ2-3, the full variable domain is GAGVSQSPSNKVTEKGKDVELRCDPISGHTALYWYRQSLGQGLEFLIYFQGNSAPDKSGLPSDRFSAERTGGSVSTLTIQRTQQEDSAVYLCASSPARASTDTQYFGPGTRLTVL.

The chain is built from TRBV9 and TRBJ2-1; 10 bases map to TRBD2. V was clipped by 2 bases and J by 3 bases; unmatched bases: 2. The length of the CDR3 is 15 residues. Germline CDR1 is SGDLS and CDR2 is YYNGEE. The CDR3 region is CASSVGTSVYNEQFF. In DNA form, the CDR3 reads TGTGCCAGCAGCGTCGGGACTAGCGTCTACAATGAGCAGTTCTTC. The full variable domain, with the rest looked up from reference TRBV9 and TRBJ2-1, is DSGVTQTPKHLITATGQRVTLRCSPRSGDLSVYWYQQSLDQGLQFLIQYYNGEERAKGNILERFSAQQFPDLHSELNLSSLELGDSALYFCASSVGTSVYNEQFFGPGTRLTVL.

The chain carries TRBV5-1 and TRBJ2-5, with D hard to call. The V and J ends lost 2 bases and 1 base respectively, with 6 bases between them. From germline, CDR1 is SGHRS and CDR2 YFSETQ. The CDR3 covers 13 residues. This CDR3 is CASSFRTQETQYF. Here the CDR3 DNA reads TGCGCCAGCAGCTTTCGAACCCAAGAGACCCAGTACTTC. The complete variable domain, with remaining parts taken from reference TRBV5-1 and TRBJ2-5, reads KAGVTQTPRYLIKTRGQQVTLSCSPISGHRSVSWYQQTPGQGLQFLFEYFSETQRNKGNFPGRFSGRQFSNSRSEMNVSTLELGDSALYLCASSFRTQETQYFGPGTRLLVL.

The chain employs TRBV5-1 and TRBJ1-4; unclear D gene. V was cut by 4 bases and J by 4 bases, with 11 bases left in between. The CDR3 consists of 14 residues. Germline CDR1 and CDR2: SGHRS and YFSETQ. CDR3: CASSGGSSNEKLFF. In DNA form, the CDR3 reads TGCGCCAGCAGCGGCGGGTCTAGTAATGAAAAACTGTTTTTT.

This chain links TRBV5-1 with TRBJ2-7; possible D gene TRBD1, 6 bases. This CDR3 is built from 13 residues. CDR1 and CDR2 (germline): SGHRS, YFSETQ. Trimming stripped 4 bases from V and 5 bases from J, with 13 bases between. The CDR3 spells CASSVQQGHEQYF. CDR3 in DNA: TGCGCCAGCAGCGTGCAACAGGGCCACGAGCAGTACTTC.

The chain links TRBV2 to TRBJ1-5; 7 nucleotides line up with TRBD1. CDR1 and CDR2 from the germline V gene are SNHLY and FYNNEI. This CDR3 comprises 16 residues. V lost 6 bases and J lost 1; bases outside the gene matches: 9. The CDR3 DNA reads TGTGCCAGCAGCGTGGTAGGGGGCGGGAGCAATCAGCCCCAGCATTTT. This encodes CASSVVGGGSNQPQHF.

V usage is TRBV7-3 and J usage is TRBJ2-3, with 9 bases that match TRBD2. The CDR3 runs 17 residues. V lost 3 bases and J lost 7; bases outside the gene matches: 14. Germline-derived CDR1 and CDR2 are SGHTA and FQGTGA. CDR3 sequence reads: CASSFDAWREGPNTQYF. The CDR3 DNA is TGTGCCAGCAGCTTTGACGCCTGGCGGGAGGGCCCTAATACGCAGTATTTT.

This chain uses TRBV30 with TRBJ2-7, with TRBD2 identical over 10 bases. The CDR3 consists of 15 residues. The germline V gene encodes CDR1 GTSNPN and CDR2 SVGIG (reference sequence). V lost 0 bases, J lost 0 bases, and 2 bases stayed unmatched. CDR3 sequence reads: CAWSVTSGTSYEQYF. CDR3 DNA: TGTGCCTGGAGTGTAACTAGCGGGACCTCCTACGAGCAGTACTTC.

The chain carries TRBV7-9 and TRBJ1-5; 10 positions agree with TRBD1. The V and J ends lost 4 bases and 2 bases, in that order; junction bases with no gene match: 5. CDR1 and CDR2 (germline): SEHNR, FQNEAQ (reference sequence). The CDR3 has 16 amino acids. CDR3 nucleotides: TGTGCCAGCAGCTGGGGACAGGGGATCGGCAATCAGCCCCAGCATTTT. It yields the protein CASSWGQGIGNQPQHF.

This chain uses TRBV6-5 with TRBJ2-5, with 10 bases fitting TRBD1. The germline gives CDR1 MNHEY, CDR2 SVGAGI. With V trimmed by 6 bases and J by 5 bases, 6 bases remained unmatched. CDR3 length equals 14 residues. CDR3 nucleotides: TGTGCCAGCAGATCGGGACAGGGGATGGAGACCCAGTACTTC. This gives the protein CASRSGQGMETQYF.

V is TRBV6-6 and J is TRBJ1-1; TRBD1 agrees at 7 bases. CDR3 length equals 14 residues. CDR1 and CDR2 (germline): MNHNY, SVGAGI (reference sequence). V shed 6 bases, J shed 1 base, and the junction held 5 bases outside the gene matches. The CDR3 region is CASSPQGGNTEAFF. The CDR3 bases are TGTGCCAGCAGCCCTCAGGGGGGGAACACTGAAGCTTTCTTT.

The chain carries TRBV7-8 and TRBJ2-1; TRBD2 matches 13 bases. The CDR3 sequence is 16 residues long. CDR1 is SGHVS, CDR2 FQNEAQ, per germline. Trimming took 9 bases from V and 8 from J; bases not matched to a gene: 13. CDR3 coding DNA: TGTGCCAGTATAAGGACTAGCGGGGGTACGAGCGATGAGCAGTTCTTC. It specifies CASIRTSGGTSDEQFF.

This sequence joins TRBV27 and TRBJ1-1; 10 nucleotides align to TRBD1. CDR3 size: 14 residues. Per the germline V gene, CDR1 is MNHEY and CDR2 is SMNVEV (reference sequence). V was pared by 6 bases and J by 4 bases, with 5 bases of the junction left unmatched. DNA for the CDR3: TGTGCCAGCAGCTCGACAGGGGGCTTCACTGAAGCTTTCTTT. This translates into CASSSTGGFTEAFF.